Below, one TCR beta chain is given with its context. Its specificity is unknown. V lost 4 bases, J lost 3 bases, and 9 bases lay in between. Germline V gene lookup returns CDR1 SQVTM and CDR2 ANQGSEA. The CDR3 loop spans 12 amino acids. The data were produced by immunoSEQ multiplex PCR, yet TCRdb's version contains in-frame clones alone and is incomplete. The table has 250,000 to 350,000 clones, around 77% seen once; the top ten hold about 5.3%. This sample is part of a study of cytotoxic CD8 clonotypes in ibrutinib-treated CLL. Study-wide results and limits: Baseline-level clonality went beyond age-matched healthy donors and moved in step with circulating CD8+ T-cell counts. Clonality increased at ibrutinib response and stayed stable in sustained remission. At progression, however, it fell back toward baseline.

Sequenced material: PBMCs, taken at disease progression, from a patient treated with ibrutinib. The chain recombines TRBV29-1 with TRBJ1-2, with D unresolved. This receptor was identified in a human donor with chronic lymphocytic leukemia. The chain's CDR3 is CSVGFGYYGYTF. The CDR3 DNA sequence: TGCAGCGTTGGCTTCGGTTACTATGGCTACACCTTC.